This T cell receptor beta chain was sequenced in a study of blood T cell repertoires in COVID-19. Germline V lookup: CDR1 DFQATT, CDR2 SNEGSKA (reference sequence). Trimming removed 0 bases at V and 11 bases at J, with 4 bases between. The CDR3 sequence is 9 residues long. As handled by the study authors: Scientists estimated how many nucleated cells there were by amplifying reference gene primers. TCRdb's table, derived via immunoSEQ multiplex PCR, lists solely in-frame clones and lacks some. That table supplies the V and J calls and clone size; D and trimming were determined from the DNA. The profile covers more than 35,000 clones, with around 82% appearing a single time and 16% taken by the ten largest.

This sequence joins TRBV20-1 and TRBJ2-5; no firm D call. The TCR originated in a man between 65 and 85 years old with acute or convalescent COVID-19. Source material: peripheral blood. The CDR3 DNA sequence: TGCAGTGCTAGAGATCCTCAGTACTTC. It specifies CSARDPQYF.